Shown below are 5 T cell receptor beta chains from a single sample sequenced in a study of graft-versus-host responses after intestinal transplantation. The assay was immunoSEQ multiplex PCR, and TCRdb's table has in-frame clones only and misses some. The sample consists of 96,000 or so clones, more than 85% of them appearing once. Antigens for these TCRs are unknown. The source material was unstimulated CD4+ T cells sorted from spleen or lymph node cells, sampled before intestinal transplant. These receptors were taken from a human donor who received an intestinal transplant.

The V and J genes are TRBV2 and TRBJ1-5; D may be TRBD1 (6 bases). CDR3 length: 14 residues. Germline CDR1 is SNHLY and CDR2 is FYNNEI. V shed 4 bases and J shed 1 base, with 8 bases lying between them. The CDR3 sequence: CASSVRGSNQPQHF. DNA for the CDR3: TGTGCCAGCAGTGTCAGGGGAAGCAATCAGCCCCAGCATTTT.

This clone has a single count. The chain couples TRBV5-8 to TRBJ2-1; tentative D call: TRBD1 (6 bases). CDR1 is SGHTS, CDR2 YDEGEE, per germline. The length of the CDR3 is 14 residues. V lost 0 bases to trimming and J lost 9 bases, with 13 bases between them. CDR3 in DNA: TGTGCCAGCAGCTTGGTGGAAGTAGGGGGTGAGCAGTTCTTC. Encoded protein: CASSLVEVGGEQFF.

V and J are TRBV10-3 and TRBJ1-2, with D possibly TRBD1 on 5 matching bases. The germline V gene encodes CDR1 ENHRY and CDR2 SYGVKD. V gave up 6 bases and J gave up 2 bases, with 13 bases separating them. This CDR3 has 14 residues. The DNA of the CDR3 is TGTGCCATCAGCCCGGGACTTCAGAACTATGGCTACACCTTC. This gives the protein CAISPGLQNYGYTF.

The V and J genes are TRBV5-1 and TRBJ1-1; 10 bases match TRBD1. The CDR3 is 17 amino acids. Per germline, CDR1 SGHRS and CDR2 YFSETQ. V was pared by 3 bases and J by 6 bases, with 14 bases of the junction left unmatched. CDR3 sequence: CASSSAPGQGRGAEAFF. CDR3 coding DNA: TGCGCCAGCAGCTCCGCGCCGGGACAGGGGCGAGGGGCTGAAGCTTTCTTT.

The chain joins TRBV30 to TRBJ2-5, with a possible D match to TRBD2 (5 bases). The CDR3 is 15 amino acids. V was shortened by 1 base and J by 11 bases, with 23 bases between the two germline ends. Germline V gene lookup returns CDR1 GTSNPN and CDR2 SVGIG (reference sequence). CDR3 protein: CAWSAYRGADQEQYF. CDR3 bases: TGTGCCTGGAGTGCGTATCGTGGAGCGGACCAGGAGCAGTACTTC.